The 15 T cell receptor beta chains below all came from one sample that was sequenced in a study of vaccination and CD4 T cells after COVID-19. Once obtained from cultured CD4+ T cells, the DNA was sequenced using the Oncomine TCR Beta short-read assay. TCRdb reprocessed the PCR reads with MiXCR, giving one entry per CDR3 protein. The repertoire includes about 20,000 distinct CDR3 sequences, 60% of them detected once, and approximately 9% sits in the top ten. Antigens for these TCRs are unknown. The treatment: roughly 11-day PBMC culture with coronavirus spike peptide pools or control peptides (ViraFEST assay). Material: CD4+ T cells from blood, cultured in vitro, obtained after SARS-CoV-2 vaccination. These receptors all come from a human donor who had recovered from COVID-19.

The V gene is TRBV4-3, the J gene TRBJ2-5; D might be TRBD2 (6 bases). Germline assignment: CDR1 LGHNA and CDR2 YSLEER. V was shortened by 0 bases and J by 3 bases, with 8 bases between the two germline ends. The CDR3 is 14 amino acids. The CDR3 sequence: CASSQDTSKETQYF. In DNA form, the CDR3 reads TGCGCCAGCAGCCAAGATACTAGCAAAGAGACCCAGTACTTC.

The chain carries TRBV10-3 and TRBJ2-5; 9 bases agree with TRBD1. V dropped 6 bases and J dropped 5; count of bases not matched to a gene: 13. Germline-derived CDR1 and CDR2 are ENHRY and SYGVKD. The CDR3 length is 16 residues. DNA of the CDR3: TGTGCCATCAGGGGCACCGGGACAGGGATTCGGGAGACCCAGTACTTC. Its protein is CAIRGTGTGIRETQYF.

This chain joins TRBV6-2 or TRBV6-3 and TRBJ1-5, with unresolved D. The CDR3 sequence is 15 residues long. The V and J ends lost 0 bases and 2 bases respectively, with 8 bases between them. Germline values: CDR1 MNHEY, CDR2 SVGEGT. This chain's CDR3 is CASSYSGRGNQPQHF. The CDR3 region has the DNA TGTGCCAGCAGTTACTCGGGCCGGGGCAATCAGCCCCAGCATTTT.

The chain is built from TRBV5-4 and TRBJ1-2, with 9 bases matching TRBD1. Germline V gene lookup returns CDR1 SGHNT and CDR2 YYREEE (reference sequence). This CDR3 is built from 14 residues. Germline trimming cut 1 base from V and 8 bases from J; bases unmatched to any gene: 6. DNA for the CDR3: TGTGCCAGCAGCTTGTGGGACAGGGTTTCGGGCTACACCTTC. It codes for CASSLWDRVSGYTF.

This sequence joins TRBV20-1 and TRBJ2-4, with D unresolved. The ends were cut back, 3 bases at V and 2 bases at J, with 8 bases in the middle. Germline-derived CDR1 and CDR2 are DFQATT and SNEGSKA (reference sequence). This CDR3 has 13 residues. The CDR3 loop reads CSASDGPKNIQYF. CDR3 bases: TGCAGTGCTAGTGACGGACCCAAAAACATTCAGTACTTC.

This clonotype showed up just a few times. This chain links TRBV19 with TRBJ1-2; tentative D call: TRBD1 (5 bases). V lost 2 bases to trimming and J lost 0 bases, with 7 bases between them. CDR1 is LNHDA and CDR2 is SQIVND in the germline V gene (reference sequence). This CDR3 has 14 amino acids. The CDR3 loop reads CASSISTANYGYTF. CDR3 nucleotides: TGTGCCAGTAGTATATCGACAGCTAACTATGGCTACACCTTC.

The V call is TRBV19, the J call TRBJ1-5; no clear D gene. CDR1 and CDR2 (germline): LNHDA, SQIVND (reference sequence). There are 14 residues in the CDR3. V lost 8 bases and J lost 4, with 15 bases in between. DNA for the CDR3: TGTGCCAGTTCGGACCCGGCGGGGAATCAGCCCCAGCATTTT. Amino acid sequence: CASSDPAGNQPQHF.

This clonotype came up a few times. The rearrangement uses TRBV19 and TRBJ1-5; D is ambiguous. This CDR3 comprises 15 residues. From germline, CDR1 is LNHDA and CDR2 SQIVND (reference sequence). The V end was cut by 4 bases, the J end by 5 bases, with 15 bases between. CDR3 protein: CASSNRVNKYQPQHF. In DNA form, the CDR3 reads TGTGCCAGTAGTAATCGTGTCAACAAATATCAGCCCCAGCATTTT.

This clonotype occurred a few times. The V gene is TRBV24-1, the J gene TRBJ2-1; 10 bases fit TRBD2. V lost 5 bases and J lost 2; bases outside the gene matches: 5. CDR3 length equals 16 residues. CDR1 and CDR2 from the germline V gene are KGHDR and SFDVKD. In DNA, the CDR3 is TGTGCCACCAGTGCGCCTAGCGGGAGTGCCTACAATGAGCAGTTCTTC. Translated, it gives CATSAPSGSAYNEQFF.

The chain combines TRBV6-1 with TRBJ2-5, with D perhaps matching TRBD2 (6 bases). This CDR3 is built from 14 residues. V was cut by 7 bases and J by 6 bases, with 18 bases left in between. Germline CDR1 is MNHNS and CDR2 is SASEGT. CDR3 DNA sequence: TGTGCCAGCACCCGGGACTCTTCTGGGAAGACCCAGTACTTC. This translates into CASTRDSSGKTQYF.

The chain links TRBV20-1 to TRBJ1-5, with 7 positions matching TRBD1. J was trimmed by 2 bases and V by 0 bases; bases with no gene match: 10. This CDR3 has 17 amino acids. The germline gives CDR1 DFQATT, CDR2 SNEGSKA (reference sequence). In nucleotides, the CDR3 is TGCAGTGCTAGAGAAGCCCACAGGGGCCGGGGCAATCAGCCCCAGCATTTT. Amino acids: CSAREAHRGRGNQPQHF.

This chain connects TRBV6-2 or TRBV6-3 to TRBJ1-5; D is unclear. In germline, CDR1 is MNHEY, CDR2 SVGEGT. Between the trimmed V and J ends, which lost 6 bases and 9 bases, there was a span of 9 bases. This CDR3 has 11 amino acids. Here the CDR3 reads CASSLLGPQHF. CDR3 coding DNA: TGTGCCAGCAGCCTCTTGGGGCCCCAGCATTTT.

This clonotype was seen a handful of times. V is TRBV5-1 and J is TRBJ2-3; 7 nucleotides line up with TRBD2. Germline V CDR1 and CDR2: SGHRS, YFSETQ. The CDR3 extends over 15 amino acids. The V and J ends lost 3 bases and 3 bases, in that order; junction bases with no gene match: 7. DNA of the CDR3: TGCGCCAGCAGCTCCGGGGGGTTGTGGACAGATACGCAGTATTTT. This encodes CASSSGGLWTDTQYF.

A few counts support this clonotype. This chain connects TRBV2 to TRBJ2-5; no clear D. Trimming took off 6 bases at V and 5 bases at J, with 10 bases between the two ends. This CDR3 comprises 12 residues. CDR1 is SNHLY and CDR2 is FYNNEI in the germline V gene. Here the CDR3 DNA reads TGTGCCAGCAGGCCGGTAGGGGAGACCCAGTACTTC. It yields the protein CASRPVGETQYF. Combining the CDR3 with reference TRBV2 and TRBJ2-5 gives the whole variable domain EPEVTQTPSHQVTQMGQEVILRCVPISNHLYFYWYRQILGQKVEFLVSFYNNEISEKSEIFDDQFSVERPDGSNFTLKIRSTKLEDSAMYFCASRPVGETQYFGPGTRLLVL.

V usage is TRBV11-2 and J usage is TRBJ1-1; D is perhaps TRBD1 (6 bases). Germline V lookup: CDR1 SGHAT, CDR2 FQNNGV. The CDR3 is 13 residues long. Trimming removed 2 bases from V and 7 bases from J, with 11 bases in between. CDR3 DNA sequence: TGTGCCAGCAGCTTAACTAACAGGGTTGAAGCTTTCTTT. Translating gives CASSLTNRVEAFF.